The clone carrying this TCR beta chain was recorded many times. As yet, its antigen is unknown. This specimen belongs to a study of early T cells in non-severe SARS-CoV-2 infection. About the study: The chains were unpaired, and the sequenced material was bulk RNA from unsorted whole blood.

Whole-study findings and limits: Comparison of clonotypes with VDJdb favored anti-spike CD8 responses while missing private and CD4 specificities.

Separate cDNA molecules each had unique molecular identifiers attached to them. TCRdb reanalysed the 5' RACE reads using MiXCR and keeps one entry per CDR3 protein. Here the sample spans 40,000 to 60,000 distinct CDR3 sequences, about 4.2% being singletons. The CDR3 has 11 amino acids. The ends were cut back, 6 bases at V and 8 bases at J, with 7 bases in the middle. Per germline, CDR1 LNHDA and CDR2 SQIVND (reference sequence). The gene calls are TRBV19 and TRBJ1-4; no reliable D call. The sequence was collected from an adult who was a healthcare worker with PCR-confirmed SARS-CoV-2 infection or an uninfected control (not recorded which). The sequenced material came from whole blood. The DNA for the CDR3 is TGTGCCAGTAGAAACCAAGAAAAACTGTTTTTT. Residues: CASRNQEKLFF.